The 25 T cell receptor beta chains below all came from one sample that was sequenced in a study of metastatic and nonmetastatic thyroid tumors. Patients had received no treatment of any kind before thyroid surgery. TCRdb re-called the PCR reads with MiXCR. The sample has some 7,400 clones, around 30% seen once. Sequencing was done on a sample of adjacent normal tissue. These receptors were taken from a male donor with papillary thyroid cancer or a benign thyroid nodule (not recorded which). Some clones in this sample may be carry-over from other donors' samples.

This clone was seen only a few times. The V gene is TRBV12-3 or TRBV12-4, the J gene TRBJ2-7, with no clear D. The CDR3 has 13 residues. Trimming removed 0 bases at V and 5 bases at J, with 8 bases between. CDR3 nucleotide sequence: TGTGCCAGCAGTTTAGCGCAAGGGCACGAGCAGTACTTC. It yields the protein CASSLAQGHEQYF.

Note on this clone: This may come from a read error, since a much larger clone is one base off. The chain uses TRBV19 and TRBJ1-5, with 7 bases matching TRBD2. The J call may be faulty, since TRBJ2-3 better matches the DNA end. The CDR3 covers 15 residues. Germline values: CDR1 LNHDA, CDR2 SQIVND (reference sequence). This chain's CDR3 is CASSQSATSNQPQYF. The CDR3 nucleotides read TGTGCCAGTAGCCAATCGGCGACTAGCAATCAGCCCCAGTATTTT.

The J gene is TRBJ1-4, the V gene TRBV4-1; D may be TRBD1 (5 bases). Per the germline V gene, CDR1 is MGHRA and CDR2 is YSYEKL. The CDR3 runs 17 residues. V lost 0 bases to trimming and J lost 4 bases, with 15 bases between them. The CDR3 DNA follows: TGCGCCAGCAGCCAAGACCCACTGACAGTTTATAATGAAAAACTGTTTTTT. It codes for CASSQDPLTVYNEKLFF.

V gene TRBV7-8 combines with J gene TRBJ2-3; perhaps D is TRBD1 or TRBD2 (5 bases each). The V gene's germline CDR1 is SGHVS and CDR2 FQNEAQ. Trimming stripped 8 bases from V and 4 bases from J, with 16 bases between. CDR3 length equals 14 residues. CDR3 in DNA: TGTGCCAGCTTGGGACCCTCGAACCCAGATACGCAGTATTTT. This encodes CASLGPSNPDTQYF.

The CDR3 is CATSSGTDLHYF. The CDR3 DNA reads as TGTGCCACTTCTTCCGGGACAGACTTGCACTACTTC. The chain uses TRBV2 and TRBJ2-7; 7 bases fit TRBD1. J was trimmed by 13 bases and V by 10 bases; bases with no gene match: 16. The CDR3 is 12 residues long. The germline V gene encodes CDR1 SNHLY and CDR2 FYNNEI.

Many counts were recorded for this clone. The CDR3 loop is CSASSGEESSPLHF. As DNA, the CDR3 is TGCAGTGCGTCCTCGGGGGAGGAGTCCTCACCCCTCCACTTT. V is TRBV20-1 and J is TRBJ1-6; D is perhaps TRBD1 (5 bases). V gave up 6 bases and J gave up 10 bases, with 19 bases separating them. The germline gives CDR1 DFQATT, CDR2 SNEGSKA (reference sequence). This CDR3 region has 14 residues.

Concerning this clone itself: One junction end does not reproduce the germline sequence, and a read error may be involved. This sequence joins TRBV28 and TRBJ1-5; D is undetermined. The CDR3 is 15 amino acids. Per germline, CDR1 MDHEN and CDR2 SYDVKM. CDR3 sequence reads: CASRLSRASNQAQQF. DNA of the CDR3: TGTGCCAGCCGTTTATCTCGGGCAAGCAATCAGGCCCAGCAATTT.

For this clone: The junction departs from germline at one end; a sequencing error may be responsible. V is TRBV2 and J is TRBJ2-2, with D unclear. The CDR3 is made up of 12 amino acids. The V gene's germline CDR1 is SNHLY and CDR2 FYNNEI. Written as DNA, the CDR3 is TGTGCCAGCAGCAGAAACACCTGGGAGCTGTTTTTT. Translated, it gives CASSRNTWELFF.

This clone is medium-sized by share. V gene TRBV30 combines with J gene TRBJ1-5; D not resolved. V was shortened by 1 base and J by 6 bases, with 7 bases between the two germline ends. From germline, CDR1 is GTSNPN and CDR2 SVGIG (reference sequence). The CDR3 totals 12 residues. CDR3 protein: CAWSADGQPQHF. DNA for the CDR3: TGTGCCTGGAGTGCCGATGGTCAGCCCCAGCATTTT.

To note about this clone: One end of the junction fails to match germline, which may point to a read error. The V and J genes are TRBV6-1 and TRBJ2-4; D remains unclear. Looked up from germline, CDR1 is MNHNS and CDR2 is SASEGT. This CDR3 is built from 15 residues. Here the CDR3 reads CASSEAGHRKNIQYF. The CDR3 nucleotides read TGTGCCAGCAGCGAAGCTGGGCATCGAAAAAACATTCAGTACTTC.

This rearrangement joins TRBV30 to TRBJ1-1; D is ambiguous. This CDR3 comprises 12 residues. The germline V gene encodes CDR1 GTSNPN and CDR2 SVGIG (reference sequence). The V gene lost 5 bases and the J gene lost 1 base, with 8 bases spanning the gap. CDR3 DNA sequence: TGTGCCTGGTGGGTCCGGAACACTGAAGCTTTCTTT. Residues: CAWWVRNTEAFF. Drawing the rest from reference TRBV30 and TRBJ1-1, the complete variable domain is SQTIHQWPATLVQPVGSPLSLECTVEGTSNPNLYWYRQAAGRGLQLLFYSVGIGQISSEVPQNLSASRPQDRQFILSSKKLLLSDSGFYLCAWWVRNTEAFFGQGTRLTVV.

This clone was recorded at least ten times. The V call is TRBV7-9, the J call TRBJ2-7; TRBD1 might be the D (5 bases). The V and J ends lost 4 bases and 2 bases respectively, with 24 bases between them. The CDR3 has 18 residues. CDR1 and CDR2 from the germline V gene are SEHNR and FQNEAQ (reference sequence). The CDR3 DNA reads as TGTGCCAGCAGCTCGTCGTTCGGGTCCCCTTGGGGCGCCTACGAGCAGTACTTC. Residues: CASSSSFGSPWGAYEQYF. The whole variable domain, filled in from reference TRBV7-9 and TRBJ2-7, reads DTGVSQNPRHKITKRGQNVTFRCDPISEHNRLYWYRQTLGQGPEFLTYFQNEAQLEKSRLLSDRFSAERPKGSFSTLEIQRTEQGDSAMYLCASSSSFGSPWGAYEQYFGPGTRLTVT.

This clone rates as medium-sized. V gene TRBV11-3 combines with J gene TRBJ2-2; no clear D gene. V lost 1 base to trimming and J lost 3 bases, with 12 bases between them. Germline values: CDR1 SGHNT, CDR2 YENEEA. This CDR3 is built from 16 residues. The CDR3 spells CASSLGQPYDTGELFF. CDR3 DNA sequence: TGTGCCAGCAGCTTAGGGCAACCGTATGACACCGGGGAGCTGTTTTTT.

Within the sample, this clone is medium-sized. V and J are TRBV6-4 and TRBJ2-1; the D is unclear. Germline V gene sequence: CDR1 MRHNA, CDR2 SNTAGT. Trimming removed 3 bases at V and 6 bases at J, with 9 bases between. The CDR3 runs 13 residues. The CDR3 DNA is TGTGCCAGCAGTGAGATCCCGGGCAATGAGCAGTTCTTC. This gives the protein CASSEIPGNEQFF.

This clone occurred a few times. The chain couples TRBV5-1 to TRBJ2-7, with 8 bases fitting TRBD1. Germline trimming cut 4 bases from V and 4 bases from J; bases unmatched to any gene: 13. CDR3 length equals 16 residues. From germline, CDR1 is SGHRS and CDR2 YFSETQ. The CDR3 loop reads CASSSGQGTGWYEQYF. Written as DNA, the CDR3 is TGCGCCAGCAGCAGCGGACAGGGTACGGGGTGGTACGAGCAGTACTTC.

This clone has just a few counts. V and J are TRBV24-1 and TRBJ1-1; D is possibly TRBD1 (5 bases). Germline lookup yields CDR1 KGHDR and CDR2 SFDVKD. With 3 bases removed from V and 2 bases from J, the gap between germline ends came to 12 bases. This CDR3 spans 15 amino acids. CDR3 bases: TGTGCCACCAGTGATCCCCCGGGGACCAACACTGAAGCTTTCTTT. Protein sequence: CATSDPPGTNTEAFF.

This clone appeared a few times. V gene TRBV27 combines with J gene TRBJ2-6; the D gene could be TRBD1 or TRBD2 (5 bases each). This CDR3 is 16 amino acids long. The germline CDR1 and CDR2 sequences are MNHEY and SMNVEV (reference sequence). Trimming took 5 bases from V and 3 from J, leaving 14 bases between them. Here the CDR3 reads CASSASGRRGANVLTF. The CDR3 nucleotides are TGTGCCAGCAGTGCGTCGGGGCGGCGTGGGGCCAACGTCCTGACTTTC.

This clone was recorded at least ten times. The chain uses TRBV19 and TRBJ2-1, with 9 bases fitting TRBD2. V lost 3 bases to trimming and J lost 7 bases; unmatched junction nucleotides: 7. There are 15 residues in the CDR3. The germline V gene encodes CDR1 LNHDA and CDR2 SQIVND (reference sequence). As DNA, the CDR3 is TGTGCCAGTAGTATTCGGCGGGAGGGCCGGAATGAGCAGTTCTTC. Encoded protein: CASSIRREGRNEQFF.

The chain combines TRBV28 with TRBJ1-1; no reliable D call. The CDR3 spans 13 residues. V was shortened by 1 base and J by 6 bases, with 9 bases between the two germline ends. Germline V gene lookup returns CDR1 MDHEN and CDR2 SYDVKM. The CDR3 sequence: CASSLSGGAEAFF. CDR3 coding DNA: TGTGCCAGCAGTTTATCCGGCGGGGCTGAAGCTTTCTTT.

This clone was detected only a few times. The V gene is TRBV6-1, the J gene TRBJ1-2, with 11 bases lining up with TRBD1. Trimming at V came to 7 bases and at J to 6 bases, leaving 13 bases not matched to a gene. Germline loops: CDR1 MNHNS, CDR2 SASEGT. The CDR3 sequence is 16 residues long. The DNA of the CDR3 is TGTGCCAGCACTCACACCCCGGGACAGGGGGTTGATGGCTACACCTTC. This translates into CASTHTPGQGVDGYTF.

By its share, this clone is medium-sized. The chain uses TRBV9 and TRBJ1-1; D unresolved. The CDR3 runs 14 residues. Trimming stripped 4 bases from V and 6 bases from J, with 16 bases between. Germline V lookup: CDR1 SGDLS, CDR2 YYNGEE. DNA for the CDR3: TGTGCCAGCAGCCCCAACTCGGGTGACGCTGAAGCTTTCTTT. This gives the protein CASSPNSGDAEAFF.

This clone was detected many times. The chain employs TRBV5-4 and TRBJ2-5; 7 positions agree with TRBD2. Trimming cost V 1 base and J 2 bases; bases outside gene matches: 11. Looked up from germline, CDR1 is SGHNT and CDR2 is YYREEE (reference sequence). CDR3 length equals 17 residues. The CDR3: CASSLREGPWGQETQYF. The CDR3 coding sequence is TGTGCCAGCAGCTTGAGGGAGGGCCCGTGGGGACAAGAGACCCAGTACTTC.

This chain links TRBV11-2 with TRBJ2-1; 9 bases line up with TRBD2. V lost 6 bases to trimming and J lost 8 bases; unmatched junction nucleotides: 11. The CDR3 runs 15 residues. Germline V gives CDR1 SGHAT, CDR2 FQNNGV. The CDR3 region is CASRMGLAGIDEQFF. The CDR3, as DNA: TGTGCCAGCAGAATGGGTCTAGCGGGAATAGATGAGCAGTTCTTC.

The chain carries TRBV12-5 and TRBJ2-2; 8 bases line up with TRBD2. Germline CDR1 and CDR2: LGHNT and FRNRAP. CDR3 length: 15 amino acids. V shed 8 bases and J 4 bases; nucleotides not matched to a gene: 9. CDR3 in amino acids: CASTLTSETTGELFF. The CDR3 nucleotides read TGTGCTAGTACTCTGACTAGCGAGACCACCGGGGAGCTGTTTTTT.

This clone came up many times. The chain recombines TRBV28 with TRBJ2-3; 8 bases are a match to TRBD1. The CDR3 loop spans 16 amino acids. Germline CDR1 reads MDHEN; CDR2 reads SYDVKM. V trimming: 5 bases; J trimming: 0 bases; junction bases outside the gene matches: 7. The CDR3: CASSLTGTGSTDTQYF. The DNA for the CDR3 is TGTGCCAGCAGTCTGACCGGGACAGGTAGCACAGATACGCAGTATTTT.